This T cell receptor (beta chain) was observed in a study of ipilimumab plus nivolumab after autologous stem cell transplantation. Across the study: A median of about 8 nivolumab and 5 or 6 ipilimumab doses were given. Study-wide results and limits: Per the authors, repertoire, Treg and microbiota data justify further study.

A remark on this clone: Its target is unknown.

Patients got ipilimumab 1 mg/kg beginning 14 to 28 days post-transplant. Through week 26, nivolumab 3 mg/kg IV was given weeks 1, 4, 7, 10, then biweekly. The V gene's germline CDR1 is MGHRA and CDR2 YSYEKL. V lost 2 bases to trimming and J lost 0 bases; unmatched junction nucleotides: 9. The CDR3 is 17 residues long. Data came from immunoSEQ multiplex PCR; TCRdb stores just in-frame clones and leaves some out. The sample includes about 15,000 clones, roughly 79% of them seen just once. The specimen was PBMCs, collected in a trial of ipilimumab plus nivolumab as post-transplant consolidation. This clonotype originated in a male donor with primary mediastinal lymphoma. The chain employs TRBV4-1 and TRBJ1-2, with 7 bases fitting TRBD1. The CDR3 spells CASSQPLTGAPNYGYTF. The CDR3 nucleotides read TGCGCCAGCAGCCAACCTTTAACAGGGGCGCCTAACTATGGCTACACCTTC.